This TCR beta chain was identified during a study of shared clonotypes between healthy human individuals. Findings of the study overall: Larger richness was generally estimated for naive than memory subsets. Compared with clonotypes that all four donors shared, non-shared clonotypes had lower generation probabilities.

On sorted subsets, replicate PCRs used approximately 200 ng DNA, or roughly 30,000 T cell genomes. Using immunoSEQ multiplex PCR, the repertoire was profiled, and TCRdb retains in-frame clones only, with some absent. The sample holds roughly 400,000 clones, approximately 96% seen once. The length of the CDR3 is 16 residues. In germline, CDR1 is MNHEY, CDR2 SMNVEV (reference sequence). Germline trimming cut 1 base from V and 5 bases from J; bases unmatched to any gene: 5. Donors were Caucasian adults residing in Nashville, Tennessee, USA. About this clone itself: Its antigen is unidentified.

This TCR was recovered from a man aged 25 to 40 in good health. The chain employs TRBV27 and TRBJ2-1, with 10 bases lining up with TRBD2. The specimen was memory CD8+ T cells sorted from blood. The subset denotes: CD45RO+ cells pooled with CCR7-negative TemRA cells. This CDR3 reads CASSLFSGLANNEQFF. For the CDR3, the DNA is TGTGCCAGCAGTTTATTCTCGGGACTAGCGAACAATGAGCAGTTCTTC.